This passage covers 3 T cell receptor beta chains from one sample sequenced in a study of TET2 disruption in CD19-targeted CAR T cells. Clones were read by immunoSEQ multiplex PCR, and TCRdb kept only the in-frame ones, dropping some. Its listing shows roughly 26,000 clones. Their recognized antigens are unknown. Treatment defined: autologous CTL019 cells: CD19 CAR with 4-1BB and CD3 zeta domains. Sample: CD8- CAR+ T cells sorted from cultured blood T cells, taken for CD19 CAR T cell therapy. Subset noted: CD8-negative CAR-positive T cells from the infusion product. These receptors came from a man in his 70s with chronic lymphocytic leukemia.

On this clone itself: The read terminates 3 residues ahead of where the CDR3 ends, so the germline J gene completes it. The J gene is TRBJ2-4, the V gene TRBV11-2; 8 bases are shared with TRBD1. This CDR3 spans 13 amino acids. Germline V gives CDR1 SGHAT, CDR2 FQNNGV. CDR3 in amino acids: CASTRDRGGGQYF. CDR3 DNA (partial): TGTGCCAGCACCCGCGACAGGGGAGGCGGT.

The DNA read from the CDR3 is TGTGCCAGCAGGGGCAGCCAAGCCATGAACACTGAA. Its protein is CASRGSQAMNTE. The full CDR3 protein is CASRGSQAMNTEAFF. This rearrangement joins TRBV2 to TRBJ1-1; D gene unclear. Sequencing ends 3 residues short of the CDR3 end; the germline J gene provides the rest. Trimming pared 6 bases from V and 0 bases from J, leaving 14 bases between. Germline V gene data show CDR1 as SNHLY and CDR2 as FYNNEI. The CDR3 consists of 15 residues.

CDR3 residues: CASSVRGDRDYNEQFF. The DNA read from the CDR3 is TGTGCCAGCAGCGTACGGGGGGACAGGGACTACAATGAG. The chain recombines TRBV9 with TRBJ2-1, with TRBD1 matching 9 bases. The read finishes 3 residues shy of the CDR3 end, and the germline J gene is used to complete it. The CDR3 is made up of 16 amino acids. Germline lookup yields CDR1 SGDLS and CDR2 YYNGEE. Trimming removed 1 base from V and 3 bases from J; junction bases left unmatched: 5.